This paragraph reports one T cell receptor (beta chain). Antigen specificity is unknown. Sequenced by immunoSEQ multiplex PCR; TCRdb stores in-frame clones only, minus some. The sample yields 37,000 or so clones, around 82% seen once. The sample originates from a study of OX40 agonist ivuxolimab in advanced cancers. Study in general: Head and neck, renal cell, melanoma or hepatocellular carcinoma were the cancers that dose-escalation patients had. Study results and limitations: Dose levels from 0.1 to 3.0 mg/kg saw CD4+ and CD8+ blood T cells expand clonally by week 6. A proportion of nonresponders additionally exhibited low normalized T-cell clonal expansion. In general, CD8+ T cells held more expanded clones than CD4+ did, on average.

The germline V gene encodes CDR1 SGHTA and CDR2 FQGTGA. Between the trimmed V and J ends, which lost 1 base and 7 bases, there was a span of 8 bases. This CDR3 has 14 amino acids. The clonotype comes from an adult with an advanced solid tumor such as melanoma, head and neck, liver or kidney cancer. The V call is TRBV7-3, the J call TRBJ1-6, with D hard to call. This specimen consisted of CD4+ or CD8+ T cells sorted from blood, obtained in a trial of the OX40 agonist ivuxolimab. The DNA for the CDR3 is TGTGCCAGCAGCTTAAATACGGGGAATTCACCCCTCCACTTT. The encoded protein is CASSLNTGNSPLHF.